The clone carrying this T cell receptor (beta chain) was picked up a small number of times. Its antigen is unidentified. This sample was included in a study of T-cell memory formation after mild COVID-19. Turning to the study itself: Largely donor-specific sequence clusters came from two donors.

The authors produced TCR alpha and TCR beta cDNA libraries with sample barcodes and UMIs by 5'RACE using constant-segment primers. TCRdb used MiXCR to reprocess the 5' RACE reads, holding one entry per CDR3 protein. The sample comprises about 160,000 distinct CDR3 sequences, roughly 28% of which are singletons, and 12% rests with the top ten. Study-wide points: CM and EM subsets held most contracting CD4+ clones; EMRA held CD8+ ones. In pre-infection memory, a portion of responding clones appeared, which suggested that cross-reactive memory joined.

The specimen was PBMCs or a T cell subset sorted from them (not recorded which). The TCR originated in an adult woman who had mild COVID-19 (a few samples of this study predate the infection). Cell type and time point are not known.

The CDR3 DNA reads as TGTGCCATCAGTGACGGGGGGGCCACAGATACGCAGTATTTT. Protein product: CAISDGGATDTQYF. The rearrangement links TRBV10-3 to TRBJ2-3, with 8 bases matching TRBD2. The V gene end was trimmed by 3 bases and the J gene end by 2 bases; junction bases not matched to a gene: 1. The CDR3 is made up of 14 amino acids. From germline, CDR1 is ENHRY and CDR2 SYGVKD.